These 21 T cell receptor beta chains were all obtained from the same sample, sequenced in a study of blood T cell repertoires in COVID-19. This table comes from immunoSEQ multiplex PCR, and its TCRdb copy is limited to in-frame clones, with some not included. The data hold about 34,000 clones, with approximately 77% observed a single time. Sequenced: peripheral blood. The origin of the receptors is a human donor in a cohort sampled during active COVID-19.

The chain uses TRBV6-2 or TRBV6-3 and TRBJ2-1, with 9 bases lining up with TRBD2. J gave up 2 bases and V 2 bases, and 10 bases lay outside the gene matches. This CDR3 is 18 amino acids long. Germline CDR1 is MNHEY and CDR2 is SVGEGT. As DNA, the CDR3 is TGTGCCAGCAGTTACGAGCGCGGGAGGGGGACTACCTACAATGAGCAGTTCTTC. Translated, it gives CASSYERGRGTTYNEQFF.

V and J are TRBV11-2 and TRBJ2-7; 10 nucleotides line up with TRBD2. The germline gives CDR1 SGHAT, CDR2 FQNNGV. V lost 5 bases, J lost 1 base, and 8 bases stayed unmatched. The CDR3 totals 16 residues. CDR3 nucleotide sequence: TGTGCCAGCAGCCTTAACCCGGGACTAGCGTCCTACGAGCAGTACTTC. This sequence encodes CASSLNPGLASYEQYF.

The chain is built from TRBV18 and TRBJ1-5, with D possibly TRBD1 on 6 matching bases. The CDR3 consists of 14 residues. Germline V gene sequence: CDR1 KGHSH, CDR2 LQKENI. Trimming shortened V by 2 bases and J by 6 bases, and 11 bases separated the two germline ends. CDR3 sequence reads: CASSPTGFGQPQHF. The CDR3 DNA reads TGTGCCAGCTCACCAACAGGGTTTGGTCAGCCCCAGCATTTT.

Only one count was recorded for this clone. The chain recombines TRBV6-5 with TRBJ1-2; 7 nucleotides line up with TRBD1. The CDR3 runs 14 residues. Germline values: CDR1 MNHEY, CDR2 SVGAGI. The J segment lost 4 bases and the V segment lost 7 bases, leaving 9 bases of the junction unmatched. CDR3 loop: CASTGTDALYGYTF. DNA for the CDR3: TGTGCCAGCACCGGGACAGATGCCCTCTATGGCTACACCTTC.

The CDR3: CASSGGTGVNTEAFF. CDR3 bases: TGCGCCAGCAGCGGGGGGACAGGGGTGAACACTGAAGCTTTCTTT. This chain joins TRBV5-1 and TRBJ1-1, with 10 positions matching TRBD1. V gave up 4 bases and J gave up 0 bases; unmatched junction bases: 3. This CDR3 is built from 15 residues. Germline values: CDR1 SGHRS, CDR2 YFSETQ.

This clone appeared a single time. The rearrangement joins TRBV5-1 to TRBJ1-4; weak D call: TRBD1 (6 bases). Germline V gene lookup returns CDR1 SGHRS and CDR2 YFSETQ. Trimming cost V 4 bases and J 10 bases, with 14 bases left between them. CDR3 size: 13 residues. CDR3 sequence (DNA): TGCGCCAGCAGCCTAGGCCCAGGGGCAAAACTGTTTTTT. Protein: CASSLGPGAKLFF.

This chain connects TRBV4-3 to TRBJ2-1; TRBD2 agrees at 10 bases. Trimming removed 4 bases from V and 7 bases from J; junction bases left unmatched: 13. The CDR3 consists of 17 residues. Germline lookup yields CDR1 LGHNA and CDR2 YSLEER. The CDR3 coding sequence is TGCGCCAGCAGCCTTAGGGCCAAAGCGGGAGGGAGGAATGAGCAGTTCTTC. This encodes CASSLRAKAGGRNEQFF.

The chain is built from TRBV5-1 and TRBJ2-7, with D tentatively TRBD2 (6 bases). V lost 3 bases to trimming and J lost 8 bases, with 21 bases between them. This CDR3 comprises 15 residues. Germline lookup yields CDR1 SGHRS and CDR2 YFSETQ. CDR3 coding DNA: TGCGCCAGCAGCTGGGGGACTGGTTCTCTTGACAAGCAGTACTTC. Amino acid sequence: CASSWGTGSLDKQYF. Looking up the rest from reference TRBV5-1 and TRBJ2-7 gives the full variable domain: KAGVTQTPRYLIKTRGQQVTLSCSPISGHRSVSWYQQTPGQGLQFLFEYFSETQRNKGNFPGRFSGRQFSNSRSEMNVSTLELGDSALYLCASSWGTGSLDKQYFGPGTRLTVT.

This chain uses TRBV6-2 or TRBV6-3 with TRBJ1-4, with 7 bases fitting TRBD1. CDR1 and CDR2 from the germline V gene are MNHEY and SVGEGT. V gave up 5 bases and J gave up 5 bases; unmatched junction bases: 20. This CDR3 is 19 amino acids long. Here the CDR3 reads CASSPTDRTASTHNEKLFF. The DNA for the CDR3 is TGTGCCAGCAGTCCGACGGACAGGACAGCCTCCACACACAATGAAAAACTGTTTTTT.

The V call is TRBV27, the J call TRBJ2-2, with 10 positions matching TRBD2. V trimming: 1 base; J trimming: 5 bases; junction bases outside the gene matches: 7. Germline values: CDR1 MNHEY, CDR2 SMNVEV (reference sequence). The CDR3 is 17 amino acids. The CDR3 sequence: CASSLWVAGGRTGELFF. In DNA form, the CDR3 reads TGTGCCAGCAGTTTATGGGTAGCGGGAGGTAGGACCGGGGAGCTGTTTTTT.

This rearrangement joins TRBV5-6 to TRBJ1-6; D is unresolved. CDR1 SGHDT and CDR2 YYEEEE come from the germline V gene. The CDR3 runs to 13 residues. Trimming cost V 1 base and J 12 bases, with 11 bases left between them. The CDR3 protein is CASSLRAGRPLHF. The CDR3 DNA reads TGTGCCAGCAGCTTGAGGGCGGGCCGACCCCTCCACTTT.

This clone was detected a few times. The J gene is TRBJ2-3, the V gene TRBV6-6; 8 bases map to TRBD1. Trimming at V came to 2 bases and at J to 3 bases, leaving 7 bases not matched to a gene. The germline CDR1 and CDR2 sequences are MNHNY and SVGAGI (reference sequence). The CDR3 contains 16 residues. This chain's CDR3 is CASSYPTRGHTDTQYF. DNA of the CDR3: TGTGCCAGCAGTTACCCCACCAGGGGGCATACAGATACGCAGTATTTT.

This chain joins TRBV2 and TRBJ1-2; 7 bases fit TRBD1. Germline CDR1 and CDR2: SNHLY and FYNNEI. The V segment lost 4 bases and the J segment 4 bases; nucleotides outside the gene matches: 6. The CDR3 loop spans 14 amino acids. The CDR3 DNA is TGTGCCAGCAGTGCGACAGGGCTGGGCTATGGCTACACCTTC. Translated: CASSATGLGYGYTF.

The count of this clone is one. CDR3 sequence: CASSREKSNQPQHF. The CDR3 DNA follows: TGTGCCAGCAGTCGGGAGAAGAGTAATCAGCCCCAGCATTTT. The chain combines TRBV2 with TRBJ1-5, with D uncertain. Trimming pared 5 bases from V and 4 bases from J, leaving 12 bases between. The CDR3 totals 14 residues. The germline CDR1 and CDR2 sequences are SNHLY and FYNNEI.

The V and J genes are TRBV18 and TRBJ2-2; 8 bases fit TRBD1. The CDR3 sequence is 15 residues long. With 6 bases clipped from V and 1 base from J, the junction kept 4 bases outside the gene matches. Germline loops: CDR1 KGHSH, CDR2 LQKENI. Here the CDR3 reads CASSLGTGNTGELFF. The CDR3 DNA sequence: TGTGCCAGCTCCCTCGGGACAGGGAACACCGGGGAGCTGTTTTTT.

This sequence joins TRBV7-9 and TRBJ2-1; TRBD2 agrees at 8 bases. From germline, CDR1 is SEHNR and CDR2 FQNEAQ (reference sequence). The CDR3 has 16 residues. J lost 3 bases, V lost 8 bases, and 12 bases had no gene match. CDR3 protein: CASSRGGRGVYNEQFF. The CDR3 DNA sequence: TGTGCCAGCTCCCGGGGCGGGCGGGGGGTCTACAATGAGCAGTTCTTC.

The chain has TRBV30 and TRBJ2-2; 8 bases line up with TRBD1. The CDR3 contains 15 residues. Germline CDR1 and CDR2: GTSNPN and SVGIG (reference sequence). V was pared by 2 bases and J by 4 bases, with 6 bases of the junction left unmatched. The CDR3 DNA is TGTGCCTGGAGTCAACAGGGGGTAGTCACCGGGGAGCTGTTTTTT. Translating gives CAWSQQGVVTGELFF.

This chain links TRBV7-9 with TRBJ2-1, with 10 positions matching TRBD1. This CDR3 has 13 amino acids. Per the germline V gene, CDR1 is SEHNR and CDR2 is FQNEAQ (reference sequence). The junction had 3 bases not matched to a gene; V was cut back by 8 bases and J by 5 bases. CDR3 sequence reads: CASGGQGHNEQFF. Written as DNA, the CDR3 is TGTGCCAGCGGGGGACAGGGGCACAATGAGCAGTTCTTC.

This clone occurred once. This chain uses TRBV4-1 with TRBJ2-5; 8 bases align to TRBD1. The CDR3 extends over 15 amino acids. With V trimmed by 0 bases and J by 5 bases, 5 bases remained unmatched. Germline V lookup: CDR1 MGHRA, CDR2 YSYEKL. The CDR3 protein is CASSQDIGQGETQYF. The CDR3 DNA reads TGCGCCAGCAGCCAAGATATAGGACAGGGCGAGACCCAGTACTTC.

The chain recombines TRBV4-3 with TRBJ2-5, with 8 bases matching TRBD1. With V trimmed by 4 bases and J by 2 bases, 6 bases remained unmatched. CDR1 is LGHNA and CDR2 is YSLEER in the germline V gene. There are 15 residues in the CDR3. In DNA form, the CDR3 reads TGCGCCAGCAGCCTCCGGGACAGGCGGCAAGAGACCCAGTACTTC. Residues: CASSLRDRRQETQYF.

V is TRBV7-2 and J is TRBJ2-7; 10 positions agree with TRBD2. Losses at the gene ends were 5 bases for V and 3 bases for J; bases not matched to a gene: 1. In germline, CDR1 is SGHTA, CDR2 FQGNSA. The CDR3 length is 13 residues. The CDR3 loop is CASSRTSGYEQYF. Here the CDR3 DNA reads TGTGCCAGCAGCCGGACTAGCGGCTACGAGCAGTACTTC.